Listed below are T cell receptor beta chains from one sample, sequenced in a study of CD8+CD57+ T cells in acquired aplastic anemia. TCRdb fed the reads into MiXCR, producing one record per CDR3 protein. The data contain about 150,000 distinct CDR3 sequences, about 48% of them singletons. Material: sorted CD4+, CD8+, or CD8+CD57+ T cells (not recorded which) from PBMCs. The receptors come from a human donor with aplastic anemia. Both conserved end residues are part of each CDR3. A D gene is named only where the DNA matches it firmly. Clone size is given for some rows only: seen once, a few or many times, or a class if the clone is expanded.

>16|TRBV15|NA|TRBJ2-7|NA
CATSRDRALQGREQYF
TGTGCCACCAGCAGAGATCGTGCACTACAGGGCCGGGAGCAGTACTTC
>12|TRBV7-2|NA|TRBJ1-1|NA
CASSLPMNEAFF
TGTGCCAGCAGCTTACCTATGAATGAAGCTTTCTTT
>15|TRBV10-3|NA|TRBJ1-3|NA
CAISETGSSGNTIYF
TGTGCCATCAGTGAAACAGGAAGCTCTGGAAACACCATATATTTT
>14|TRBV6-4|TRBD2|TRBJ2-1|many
CASSEGLAGNEQFF
TGTGCCAGCAGTGAAGGACTAGCGGGGAATGAGCAGTTCTTC
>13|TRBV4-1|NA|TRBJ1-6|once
CASSHGENSPLHF
TGCGCCAGCAGCCACGGGGAAAATTCACCCCTCCACTTT
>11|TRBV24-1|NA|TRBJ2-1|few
CATSEQDEQFF
TGTGCCACCAGTGAACAAGATGAGCAGTTCTTC
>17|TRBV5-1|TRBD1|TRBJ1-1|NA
CASRDGDRGGMNTEAFF
TGCGCCAGCAGGGACGGGGACAGGGGAGGTATGAACACTGAAGCTTTCTTT
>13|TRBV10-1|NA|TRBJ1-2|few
CASSESPGHGYTF
TGCGCCAGCAGTGAGTCGCCTGGGCATGGCTACACCTTC
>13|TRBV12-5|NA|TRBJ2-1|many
CASGFMGYNEQFF
TGTGCTAGTGGTTTTATGGGTTACAATGAGCAGTTCTTC
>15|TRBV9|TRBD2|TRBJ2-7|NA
CASSVPGLAGYEQYF
TGTGCCAGCAGCGTCCCGGGACTAGCGGGGTACGAGCAGTACTTC
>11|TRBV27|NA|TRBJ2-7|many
CASRKSYEQYF
TGTGCCAGCAGGAAATCCTACGAGCAGTACTTC
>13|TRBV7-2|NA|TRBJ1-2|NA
CASRGQAGDGYTF
TGTGCCAGCAGAGGTCAGGCAGGGGATGGCTACACCTTC
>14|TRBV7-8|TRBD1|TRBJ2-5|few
CASSGGQYQETQYF
TGTGCCAGCAGTGGGGGACAGTACCAAGAGACCCAGTACTTC
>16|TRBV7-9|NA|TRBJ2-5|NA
CATRGLSRDNQETQYF
TGTGCCACCAGAGGGTTAAGCCGGGATAACCAAGAGACCCAGTACTTC
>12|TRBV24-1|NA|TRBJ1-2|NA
CATGKSNYGYTF
TGTGCCACCGGTAAGTCGAACTATGGCTACACCTTC
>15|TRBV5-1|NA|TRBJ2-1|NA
CASSLIRNDYNEQFF
TGCGCCAGCAGCTTGATTAGAAACGACTACAATGAGCAGTTCTTC
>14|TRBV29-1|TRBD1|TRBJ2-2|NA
CSAGQGASTGELFF
TGCAGCGCCGGACAGGGGGCATCCACCGGGGAGCTGTTTTTT
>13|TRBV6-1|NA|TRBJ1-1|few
CASGVTGLTEAFF
TGTGCCAGCGGGGTAACAGGGCTCACTGAAGCTTTCTTT
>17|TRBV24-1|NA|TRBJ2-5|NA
CATSDYRAQLGQETQYF
TGTGCCACCAGTGATTACCGGGCCCAATTAGGGCAAGAGACCCAGTACTTC
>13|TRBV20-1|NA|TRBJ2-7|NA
CSAKRPGASEQYF
TGCAGTGCTAAGCGTCCGGGAGCTAGCGAGCAGTACTTC
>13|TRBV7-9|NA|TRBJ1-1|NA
CASSLMRSTEAFF
TGTGCCAGCAGCTTGATGAGGAGCACTGAAGCTTTCTTT
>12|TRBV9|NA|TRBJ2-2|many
CASSVVSGELFF
TGTGCCAGCAGCGTAGTCAGCGGGGAGCTGTTTTTT